The clone carrying this TCR beta chain was counted between two and nine times. What it binds is unknown. The source of the sample is a study of T cells in localized non-small cell lung cancer. General study results and limits: Median around 56 top-100 tumor clones were shared with paired adjacent lung. Uninvolved adjacent lung had higher T cell clonality than tumor and all other tissues. Heterogeneity cannot be ruled out, as sequencing used one tumor region only.

Atypia-free adjacent lung was sampled at least 2 cm beyond the tumor margin. CDR1 and CDR2 from the germline V gene are SGHNT and YENEEA. The CDR3 totals 14 residues. V lost 7 bases, J lost 7 bases, and 17 bases lay in between. Using immunoSEQ multiplex PCR, the repertoire was profiled, and TCRdb retains in-frame clones only, with some absent. Of roughly 1,400 clones listed, 28% are singletons. V and J are TRBV11-3 and TRBJ1-5; D is uncertain. The TCR originated in a man aged 40 to 69 with stage III squamous cell lung carcinoma. The source was normal lung tissue next to the tumor, collected before any cancer treatment. This chain's CDR3 is CASTKSGLGQPQHF. CDR3 sequence (DNA): TGTGCCAGCACCAAATCGGGGTTGGGGCAGCCCCAGCATTTT. Combining the CDR3 with reference TRBV11-3 and TRBJ1-5 gives the whole variable domain EAGVVQSPRYKIIEKKQPVAFWCNPISGHNTLYWYLQNLGQGPELLIRYENEEAVDDSQLPKDRFSAERLKGVDSTLKIQPAELGDSAVYLCASTKSGLGQPQHFGDGTRLSIL.